This T cell receptor beta chain is from a study of cytomegalovirus exposure and HLA in healthy donors. Donors were drawn from the approximately 130-subject validation cohort, separate from the approximately 700-subject first cohort. Study results and limitations: The authors confirmed in vitro that a few CMV-associated chains were specific for CMV antigens.

Profiled with immunoSEQ multiplex PCR; TCRdb holds only in-frame clones, not every one. The sample includes 100,000 to 120,000 clones, roughly nine tenths of them seen just once. The V gene's germline CDR1 is MGHRA and CDR2 YSYEKL. The V segment lost 3 bases and the J segment 5 bases; nucleotides outside the gene matches: 10. This CDR3 is built from 15 residues. As to this clone: Antigen specificity is unknown.

This chain joins TRBV4-1 and TRBJ2-7; 7 bases map to TRBD2. Material for sequencing was PBMCs. This receptor was obtained from a woman under 30 in good health and CMV-seronegative. In DNA form, the CDR3 reads TGCGCCAGCAGCCACCCAGGGAGGGTAGAAAACGAGCAGTACTTC. Its translation is CASSHPGRVENEQYF.